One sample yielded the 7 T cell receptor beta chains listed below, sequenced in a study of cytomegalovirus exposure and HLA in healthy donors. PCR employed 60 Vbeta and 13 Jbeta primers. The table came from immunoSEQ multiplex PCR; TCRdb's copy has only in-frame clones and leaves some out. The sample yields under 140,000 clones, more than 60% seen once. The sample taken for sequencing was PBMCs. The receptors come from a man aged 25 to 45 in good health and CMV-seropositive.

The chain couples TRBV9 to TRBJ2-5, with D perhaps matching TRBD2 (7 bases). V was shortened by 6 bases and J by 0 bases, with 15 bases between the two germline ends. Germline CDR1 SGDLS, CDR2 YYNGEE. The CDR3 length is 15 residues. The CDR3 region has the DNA TGTGCCAGCACTAGGGCGGGGGCGTACCAAGAGACCCAGTACTTC. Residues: CASTRAGAYQETQYF. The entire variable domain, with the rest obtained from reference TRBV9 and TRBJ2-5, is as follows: DSGVTQTPKHLITATGQRVTLRCSPRSGDLSVYWYQQSLDQGLQFLIQYYNGEERAKGNILERFSAQQFPDLHSELNLSSLELGDSALYFCASTRAGAYQETQYFGPGTRLLVL.

This CDR3 is CASSPGGQQETQYF. The CDR3 DNA reads as TGTGCCAGCTCACCTGGAGGGCAGCAAGAGACCCAGTACTTC. The V gene is TRBV18, the J gene TRBJ2-5; possible D gene TRBD2, 6 bases. The CDR3 is 14 amino acids. V lost 3 bases, J lost 2 bases, and 10 bases lay in between. CDR1 is KGHSH, CDR2 LQKENI, per germline.

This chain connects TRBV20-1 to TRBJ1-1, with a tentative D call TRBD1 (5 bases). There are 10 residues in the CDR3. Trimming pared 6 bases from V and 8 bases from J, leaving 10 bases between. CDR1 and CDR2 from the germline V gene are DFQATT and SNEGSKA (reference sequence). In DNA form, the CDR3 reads TGCAGTGCCCAGGGATTGGAAGCTTTCTTT. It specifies CSAQGLEAFF.

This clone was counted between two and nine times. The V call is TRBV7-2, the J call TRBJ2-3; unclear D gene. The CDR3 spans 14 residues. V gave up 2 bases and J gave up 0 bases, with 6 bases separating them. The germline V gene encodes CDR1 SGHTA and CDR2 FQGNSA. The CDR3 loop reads CASSLIQSTDTQYF. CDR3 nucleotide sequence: TGTGCCAGCAGCTTAATCCAGAGCACAGATACGCAGTATTTT. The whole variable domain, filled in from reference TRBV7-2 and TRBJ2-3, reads GAGVSQSPSNKVTEKGKDVELRCDPISGHTALYWYRQSLGQGLEFLIYFQGNSAPDKSGLPSDRFSAERTGGSVSTLTIQRTQQEDSAVYLCASSLIQSTDTQYFGPGTRLTVL.

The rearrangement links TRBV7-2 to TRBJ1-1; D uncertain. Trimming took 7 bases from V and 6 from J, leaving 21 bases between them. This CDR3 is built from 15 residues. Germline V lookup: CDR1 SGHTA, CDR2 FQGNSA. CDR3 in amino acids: CASKEVPRAPPEAFF. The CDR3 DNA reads TGTGCCAGCAAAGAGGTTCCGAGAGCCCCTCCTGAAGCTTTCTTT.

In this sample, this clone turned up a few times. The CDR3 loop is CASSLGQAEDEQYF. The CDR3 nucleotides read TGTGCCAGCAGCTTGGGACAGGCGGAGGACGAGCAGTACTTC. The chain combines TRBV5-8 with TRBJ2-7, with D perhaps matching TRBD1 (6 bases). CDR1 SGHTS and CDR2 YDEGEE come from the germline V gene. The CDR3 extends over 14 amino acids. The germline V and J ends were trimmed by 0 bases and 5 bases, with 12 bases remaining between them.

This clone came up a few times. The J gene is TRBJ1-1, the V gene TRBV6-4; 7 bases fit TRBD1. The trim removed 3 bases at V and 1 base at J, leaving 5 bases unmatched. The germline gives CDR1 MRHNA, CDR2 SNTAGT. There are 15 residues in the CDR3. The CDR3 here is CASSENPGGNTEAFF. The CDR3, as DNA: TGTGCCAGCAGTGAAAATCCAGGGGGGAACACTGAAGCTTTCTTT.